What follows are 5 T cell receptor beta chains derived from one specimen sequenced in a study of shared clonotypes between healthy human individuals. Profiled with immunoSEQ multiplex PCR; TCRdb holds only in-frame clones, not every one. The sample holds millions of clones, approximately 95% seen once. The sequenced sample was naive CD4+ T cells sorted from blood. This sample's subset: CD45RA+ positively selected. The receptor set was obtained from a man aged 18 to 29 in good health.

The CDR3 coding sequence is TGTGCCAGCAGTTTTTATGGCAGGGGGAACACCGGGGAGCTGTTTTTT. Protein product: CASSFYGRGNTGELFF. The rearrangement links TRBV27 to TRBJ2-2, with a possible D match to TRBD1 (6 bases). The CDR3 spans 16 residues. The germline V gene encodes CDR1 MNHEY and CDR2 SMNVEV (reference sequence). The germline V and J ends were trimmed by 3 bases and 1 base, with 12 bases remaining between them.

The V call is TRBV5-1, the J call TRBJ2-3; D gene unclear. Per the germline V gene, CDR1 is SGHRS and CDR2 is YFSETQ. Trimming stripped 1 base from V and 4 bases from J, with 13 bases between. This CDR3 comprises 15 residues. The CDR3 sequence: CASSLNKDFPDTQYF. CDR3 nucleotides: TGCGCCAGCAGCTTGAATAAGGATTTTCCAGATACGCAGTATTTT.

This clone was observed once. The chain is built from TRBV6-5 and TRBJ1-6; D unclear. CDR1 MNHEY and CDR2 SVGAGI come from the germline V gene. This CDR3 has 15 amino acids. The V gene lost 2 bases and the J gene lost 8 bases, with 13 bases spanning the gap. CDR3 DNA: TGTGCCAGCAGTTACATCGCGGGGTTTGATTCACCCCTCCACTTT. Translating it yields CASSYIAGFDSPLHF.

Regarding this clone: This may be a read error: a much more frequent sequence differs by one nucleotide. Distinct nucleotide sequences in the sample also encode this CDR3. V usage is TRBV27 and J usage is TRBJ2-7, with no clear D. Germline-derived CDR1 and CDR2 are MNHEY and SMNVEV (reference sequence). Deletions cut 5 bases from V and 0 bases from J, with 5 bases between. CDR3 length: 12 amino acids. CDR3 amino acids: CASSPSSYEQYF. DNA for the CDR3: TGTGCCAGCAGTCCGAGCTCCTACGAGCAGTACTTC.

The chain has TRBV10-1 and TRBJ2-7, with D uncertain. CDR3 length: 16 amino acids. Germline V gives CDR1 WNHNN, CDR2 SYGVQD (reference sequence). V dropped 4 bases and J dropped 0 bases, with 16 bases sitting between them. The CDR3 bases are TGCGCCAGCAGTGGGTCACGGGCAGGTAGCTCCTACGAGCAGTACTTC. Translated: CASSGSRAGSSYEQYF.